The 13 T cell receptor beta chains presented below share a single source sample, sequenced in a study of blood T cells in healthy people across ages. A second 7 to 11 cycle PCR used barcoded and J-beta primers. TCRdb analysed the 5' RACE reads with MiXCR anew, one entry per CDR3 protein. The repertoire holds 760,000 or so distinct CDR3 sequences, with around 25% as singletons. The same sample was also studied in work on T cells of mothers and their children.

Material for sequencing was blood. All receptors derive from a boy aged 5 to 17 in good health.

V is TRBV6-1 and J is TRBJ1-1; D is possibly TRBD1 (6 bases). Per the germline V gene, CDR1 is MNHNS and CDR2 is SASEGT. This CDR3 spans 15 amino acids. Trimming removed 7 bases from V and 4 bases from J, with 19 bases in between. CDR3 amino acids: CASNGQAGVATEAFF. The CDR3 bases are TGTGCCAGCAACGGGCAGGCAGGGGTGGCCACTGAAGCTTTCTTT.

The chain joins TRBV3-1 to TRBJ1-2; possible D gene TRBD1, 5 bases. This CDR3 is built from 16 residues. Trimming removed 0 bases from V and 4 bases from J, with 15 bases in between. Per germline, CDR1 LGHDT and CDR2 YNNKEL (reference sequence). The CDR3 reads CASSQDTTDWGYGYTF. In DNA form, the CDR3 reads TGTGCCAGCAGCCAAGATACGACAGACTGGGGCTATGGCTACACCTTC.

This clonotype was seen a handful of times. The J gene is TRBJ2-1, the V gene TRBV28; 8 nucleotides match TRBD2. Looked up from germline, CDR1 is MDHEN and CDR2 is SYDVKM. The CDR3 is made up of 17 amino acids. J was trimmed by 0 bases and V by 4 bases; bases with no gene match: 8. For the CDR3, the DNA is TGTGCCAGCAGTTCCACTAGCGGCTTGGGCTCCTACAATGAGCAGTTCTTC. As protein: CASSSTSGLGSYNEQFF.

This clonotype appeared a few times. The J gene is TRBJ2-7, the V gene TRBV6-6; TRBD2 is a possible D gene (6 bases). V was cut by 6 bases and J by 3 bases, with 18 bases left in between. The CDR3 loop spans 15 amino acids. The germline gives CDR1 MNHNY, CDR2 SVGAGI (reference sequence). CDR3 nucleotides: TGTGCCAGCAGCATACACCGGGACTGGTACTACGAGCAGTACTTC. This codes for CASSIHRDWYYEQYF.

This clonotype was picked up a small number of times. The V call is TRBV11-2, the J call TRBJ1-2; D ambiguous. Germline V lookup: CDR1 SGHAT, CDR2 FQNNGV. Trimming pared 7 bases from V and 1 base from J, leaving 19 bases between. The length of the CDR3 is 16 residues. The CDR3 DNA follows: TGTGCCAGCACCCGGAGGCCGTTCGACTTTAACTATGGCTACACCTTC. Encoded protein: CASTRRPFDFNYGYTF.

This clonotype was seen a few times. The chain links TRBV7-8 to TRBJ2-5, with 9 bases lining up with TRBD2. From germline, CDR1 is SGHVS and CDR2 FQNEAQ. The trim removed 6 bases at V and 0 bases at J, leaving 14 bases unmatched. The CDR3 runs 18 residues. The DNA of the CDR3 is TGTGCCAGCAGTACGCGACAGCCGGGACTAGCATACCAAGAGACCCAGTACTTC. This gives the protein CASSTRQPGLAYQETQYF. The full variable domain, rest sourced from reference TRBV7-8 and TRBJ2-5, is GAGVSQSPRYKVAKRGQDVALRCDPISGHVSLFWYQQALGQGPEFLTYFQNEAQLDKSGLPSDRFFAERPEGSVSTLKIQRTQQEDSAVYLCASSTRQPGLAYQETQYFGPGTRLLVL.

This clonotype was counted a few times. The rearrangement joins TRBV10-3 to TRBJ2-5, with TRBD2 matching over 8 bases. The CDR3 is 15 amino acids. Losses at the gene ends were 3 bases for V and 5 bases for J; bases not matched to a gene: 8. Germline V gene data show CDR1 as ENHRY and CDR2 as SYGVKD. The CDR3 spells CAISDPGGRSETQYF. In nucleotides, the CDR3 is TGTGCCATCAGTGACCCGGGGGGGCGGTCGGAGACCCAGTACTTC.

This clonotype appeared a few times. This rearrangement joins TRBV7-2 to TRBJ2-1; 7 positions agree with TRBD1. This CDR3 has 14 amino acids. CDR1 and CDR2 from the germline V gene are SGHTA and FQGNSA. Trimming cost V 1 base and J 10 bases; bases outside gene matches: 7. The CDR3 reads CASSLGQGRGEQFF. The CDR3 nucleotides read TGTGCCAGCAGCTTAGGACAGGGAAGAGGAGAGCAGTTCTTC.

The chain joins TRBV5-6 to TRBJ2-1; maybe TRBD2 (6 bases). Between the trimmed V and J ends, which lost 7 bases and 7 bases, there was a span of 21 bases. The germline V gene encodes CDR1 SGHDT and CDR2 YYEEEE. The CDR3 runs 15 residues. For the CDR3, the DNA is TGTGCCAGCTCTCCAGGAGCGGGTGGAGGAAATGAGCAGTTCTTC. It codes for CASSPGAGGGNEQFF.

V gene TRBV10-3 combines with J gene TRBJ2-3; maybe TRBD1 (6 bases). The CDR3 loop spans 13 amino acids. V was pared by 6 bases and J by 4 bases, with 11 bases between. Per the germline V gene, CDR1 is ENHRY and CDR2 is SYGVKD. The CDR3 region is CAIRPSGADTQYF. DNA of the CDR3: TGTGCCATCAGGCCTTCAGGGGCAGATACGCAGTATTTT.

In the case of this clonotype: Sequence at one end of the junction differs from germline and may be a read error. The genes are TRBV7-3 and TRBJ2-5; 8 bases align to TRBD1. The V gene's germline CDR1 is SGHTA and CDR2 FQGTGA. The CDR3 spans 20 residues. CDR3 sequence (DNA): TGTGCCAGCAGCACCTCCGCCGGGACAGGAGACTATGCGGGATACAATGAGCGGTTCTTC. Translated, it gives CASSTSAGTGDYAGYNERFF.

This sequence joins TRBV6-6 and TRBJ2-2; 8 nucleotides line up with TRBD1. J was trimmed by 7 bases and V by 6 bases; bases with no gene match: 7. The CDR3 runs to 14 residues. Germline-derived CDR1 and CDR2 are MNHNY and SVGAGI (reference sequence). In nucleotides, the CDR3 is TGTGCCAGCAGCCAGACAGGGGAGGTCGGGGAGCTGTTTTTT. Amino acid sequence: CASSQTGEVGELFF.

This chain connects TRBV28 to TRBJ2-3; 8 nucleotides align to TRBD2. The CDR3 covers 17 residues. Trimming cost V 6 bases and J 5 bases; bases outside gene matches: 16. Germline V lookup: CDR1 MDHEN, CDR2 SYDVKM. This chain's CDR3 is CASSHERGSALGDTQYF. DNA of the CDR3: TGTGCCAGCAGCCACGAGCGGGGGAGCGCCTTGGGAGATACGCAGTATTTT. The full variable domain, rest sourced from reference TRBV28 and TRBJ2-3, is DVKVTQSSRYLVKRTGEKVFLECVQDMDHENMFWYRQDPGLGLRLIYFSYDVKMKEKGDIPEGYSVSREKKERFSLILESASTNQTSMYLCASSHERGSALGDTQYFGPGTRLTVL.